These 15 T cell receptor beta chains share one sample of origin, sequenced in a study of identical twins. Each CDR3 protein gets one entry after TCRdb re-called the 5' RACE reads with MiXCR. The sample includes about 240,000 distinct CDR3 sequences, roughly a tenth of them seen just once. What was sequenced was memory T cells sorted from blood. The receptors were gathered from a man between 50 and 59 years old in good health.

This clonotype came up many times. This chain uses TRBV7-2 with TRBJ2-4, with D perhaps TRBD1 (5 bases). The CDR3 is made up of 13 amino acids. Germline V gene data show CDR1 as SGHTA and CDR2 as FQGNSA. With 8 bases removed from V and 4 bases from J, the gap between germline ends came to 12 bases. This CDR3 is CASSGASKNIQYF. The CDR3 bases are TGTGCCAGCTCTGGGGCGTCTAAAAACATTCAGTACTTC.

This clonotype was recorded at least ten times. This chain joins TRBV4-3 and TRBJ2-7; TRBD1 matches at 8 bases. The CDR3 contains 14 residues. The germline V gene has CDR1 LGHNA and CDR2 YSLEER. J lost 6 bases, V lost 2 bases, and 6 bases had no gene match. CDR3 sequence (DNA): TGCGCCAGCAGCCAATGGACAGGGAACGGCGAGCAGTACTTC. Its protein is CASSQWTGNGEQYF.

This clonotype was found a few times. This chain joins TRBV7-2 and TRBJ2-5; 8 bases line up with TRBD2. Losses at the gene ends were 2 bases for V and 1 base for J; bases not matched to a gene: 3. This CDR3 is 15 amino acids long. Looked up from germline, CDR1 is SGHTA and CDR2 is FQGNSA. This CDR3 reads CASSLQRGLQETQYF. The DNA of the CDR3 is TGTGCCAGCAGCTTACAGCGGGGGCTCCAAGAGACCCAGTACTTC.

This clonotype was counted at least ten times. The V gene is TRBV20-1, the J gene TRBJ2-7; D gene uncertain. The CDR3 consists of 14 residues. V was shortened by 1 base and J by 0 bases, with 10 bases between the two germline ends. Germline V gives CDR1 DFQATT, CDR2 SNEGSKA (reference sequence). The CDR3 sequence: CSARVPDVSYEQYF. The CDR3 DNA follows: TGCAGTGCTAGAGTTCCAGATGTCTCCTACGAGCAGTACTTC.

The chain combines TRBV7-7 with TRBJ2-7; TRBD2 agrees at 12 bases. The germline V gene has CDR1 SSHAT and CDR2 FNYEAQ (reference sequence). The CDR3 loop spans 16 amino acids. With V trimmed by 3 bases and J by 0 bases, 3 bases remained unmatched. The CDR3 here is CASSFETSGSSYEQYF. DNA for the CDR3: TGTGCCAGCAGCTTCGAGACTAGCGGGAGCTCCTACGAGCAGTACTTC.

The chain carries TRBV7-2 and TRBJ2-7, with D perhaps matching TRBD1 or TRBD2 (5 bases each). With 5 bases removed from V and 6 bases from J, the gap between germline ends came to 20 bases. Looked up from germline, CDR1 is SGHTA and CDR2 is FQGNSA. CDR3 length equals 15 residues. In nucleotides, the CDR3 is TGTGCCAGCAGCCGAGGGAGCGAGGGGCGTCTCGAGCAGTACTTC. Translation gives CASSRGSEGRLEQYF.

This clonotype has at least ten counts. As DNA, the CDR3 is TGTGCCAGCAGCCAAAAGAGGGGACAGGGGGCCTACGAGCAGTACTTC. Translation: CASSQKRGQGAYEQYF. The chain combines TRBV3-1 with TRBJ2-7, with 11 bases fitting TRBD1. The CDR3 length is 16 residues. Germline lookup yields CDR1 LGHDT and CDR2 YNNKEL (reference sequence). The V and J ends lost 2 bases and 2 bases, in that order; junction bases with no gene match: 5.

This rearrangement joins TRBV6-2 or TRBV6-3 to TRBJ2-7, with D possibly TRBD1 on 6 matching bases. V was trimmed by 2 bases and J by 4 bases, leaving 9 bases between them. The CDR3 totals 13 residues. CDR1 is MNHEY and CDR2 is SVGEGT in the germline V gene. The CDR3 bases are TGTGCCAGCAGTTACAGCCAGGGGTACGAGCAGTACTTC. This codes for CASSYSQGYEQYF.

The J gene is TRBJ2-1, the V gene TRBV4-2; no clear D. Trimming removed 0 bases from V and 15 bases from J, with 15 bases in between. Germline V lookup: CDR1 LGHNA, CDR2 YNFKEQ. The CDR3 covers 13 residues. DNA of the CDR3: TGTGCCAGCAGCCAAGATATGCTAGGGTGGATGTTCTTC. Residues: CASSQDMLGWMFF.

This clonotype has just a few counts. This rearrangement joins TRBV7-2 to TRBJ2-1; D not resolved. CDR1 SGHTA and CDR2 FQGNSA come from the germline V gene. CDR3 length: 12 residues. The V end was cut by 3 bases, the J end by 9 bases, with 9 bases between. CDR3 sequence: CASSFLSTEQFF. The CDR3, as DNA: TGTGCCAGCAGCTTTCTTAGCACTGAGCAGTTCTTC.

This clonotype was observed a few times. The V call is TRBV11-2, the J call TRBJ2-1; 7 bases are shared with TRBD2. The CDR3 has 16 residues. CDR1 is SGHAT, CDR2 FQNNGV, per germline. V was pared by 1 base and J by 4 bases, with 7 bases of the junction left unmatched. The CDR3 coding sequence is TGTGCCAGCAGCTTAGTCTTAGGGAGGGGTTACAATGAGCAGTTCTTC. This sequence encodes CASSLVLGRGYNEQFF.

This clonotype occurred a few times. V and J are TRBV11-2 and TRBJ2-7, with D perhaps TRBD2 (6 bases). Trimming took 2 bases from V and 0 from J, leaving 14 bases between them. The germline gives CDR1 SGHAT, CDR2 FQNNGV. This CDR3 is built from 16 residues. The CDR3 region has the DNA TGTGCCAGCAGCTTAATCGGGGGTAGGAGCTCCTACGAGCAGTACTTC. This gives the protein CASSLIGGRSSYEQYF.

This chain links TRBV4-3 with TRBJ2-5, with TRBD2 as a possible D gene (5 bases). CDR3 length: 14 amino acids. Between the trimmed V and J ends, which lost 0 bases and 4 bases, there was a span of 9 bases. Germline CDR1 LGHNA, CDR2 YSLEER. The CDR3 protein is CASSQDWGAETQYF. CDR3 DNA: TGCGCCAGCAGCCAAGATTGGGGAGCAGAGACCCAGTACTTC.

The gene calls are TRBV6-2 or TRBV6-3 and TRBJ1-5, with D perhaps TRBD1 (5 bases). The CDR3 spans 13 residues. The V gene lost 8 bases and the J gene lost 6 bases, with 14 bases spanning the gap. From germline, CDR1 is MNHEY and CDR2 SVGEGT. The CDR3 DNA is TGTGCCAGCTGCGAGTCCAGGGTTCAGCCCCAGCATTTT. Translated, it gives CASCESRVQPQHF.

The sample holds a few counts of this clonotype. The CDR3 is CASSQEWRQNYGYTF. The CDR3 bases are TGCGCCAGCAGCCAAGAATGGCGACAGAACTATGGCTACACCTTC. J is TRBJ1-2 and V is TRBV4-3; a possible D gene is TRBD1 (5 bases). The CDR3 consists of 15 residues. Germline CDR1 reads LGHNA; CDR2 reads YSLEER. Trimming removed 0 bases at V and 2 bases at J, with 10 bases between.